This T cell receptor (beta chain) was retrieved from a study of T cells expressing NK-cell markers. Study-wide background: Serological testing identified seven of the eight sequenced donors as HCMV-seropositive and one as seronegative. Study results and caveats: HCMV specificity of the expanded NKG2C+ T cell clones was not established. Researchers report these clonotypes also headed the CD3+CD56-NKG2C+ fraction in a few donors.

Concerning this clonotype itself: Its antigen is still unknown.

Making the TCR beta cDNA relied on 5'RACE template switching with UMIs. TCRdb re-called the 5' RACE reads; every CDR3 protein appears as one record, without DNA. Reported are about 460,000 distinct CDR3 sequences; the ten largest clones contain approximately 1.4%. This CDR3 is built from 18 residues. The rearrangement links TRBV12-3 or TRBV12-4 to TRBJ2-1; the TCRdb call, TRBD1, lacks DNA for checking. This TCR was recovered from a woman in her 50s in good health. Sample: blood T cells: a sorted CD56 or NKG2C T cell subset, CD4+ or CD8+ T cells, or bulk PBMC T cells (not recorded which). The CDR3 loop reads CASRTQGATPYDYNEQFF.